The 8 T cell receptor beta chains given below trace back to one sample, sequenced in a study of T cell responses to AZD1222 COVID-19 vaccine. The data were produced by immunoSEQ multiplex PCR, yet TCRdb's version contains in-frame clones alone and is incomplete. The table has around 150,000 clones, roughly 90% seen once. The sequencing here drew on peripheral blood, taken 28 days after the second AZD1222 dose. These receptors were obtained from an adult who received the AZD1222 COVID-19 vaccine.

This clone was counted a single time. The gene calls are TRBV14 and TRBJ1-6; TRBD1 aligns across 9 bases. CDR1 and CDR2 (germline): SGHDN, FVKESK. With 5 bases clipped from V and 7 bases from J, the junction kept 9 bases outside the gene matches. CDR3 length: 16 residues. CDR3 loop: CASSNRQGGSNSPLHF. CDR3 in DNA: TGTGCCAGCAGCAATAGACAGGGGGGCAGCAATTCACCCCTCCACTTT.

The chain employs TRBV4-3 and TRBJ1-1, with no clear D. CDR1 and CDR2 (germline): LGHNA, YSLEER. Trimming took 0 bases from V and 12 from J, leaving 23 bases between them. The CDR3 has 16 residues. The CDR3: CASSQDPREPGCETFF. The CDR3 region has the DNA TGCGCCAGCAGCCAAGACCCCCGGGAGCCGGGGTGTGAGACTTTCTTT.

The chain joins TRBV18 to TRBJ2-3, with 9 nucleotides matching TRBD2. This CDR3 region has 16 residues. With V trimmed by 4 bases and J by 2 bases, 7 bases remained unmatched. Germline lookup yields CDR1 KGHSH and CDR2 LQKENI. In nucleotides, the CDR3 is TGTGCCAGCTCACTTGTGCTAGCGGGGACCACAGATACGCAGTATTTT. This translates into CASSLVLAGTTDTQYF.

The CDR3 DNA sequence: TGCGCCAGCACCAACCTTGGGAACACTGAAGCTTTCTTT. Amino acid sequence: CASTNLGNTEAFF. The chain has TRBV5-1 and TRBJ1-1, with D unclear. Trimming removed 6 bases at V and 1 base at J, with 10 bases between. Germline V gene lookup returns CDR1 SGHRS and CDR2 YFSETQ. This CDR3 is built from 13 residues.

This clone was recorded once. The V gene is TRBV7-9, the J gene TRBJ1-2, with no clear D. The CDR3 has 17 residues. Germline lookup yields CDR1 SEHNR and CDR2 FQNEAQ (reference sequence). The V and J ends lost 2 bases and 8 bases respectively, with 24 bases between them. Here the CDR3 DNA reads TGTGCCAGCAGCTTAATTCCTTGGGCAGAAGGGAGTAACGGCTACACCTTC. Translating gives CASSLIPWAEGSNGYTF.

The chain is built from TRBV9 and TRBJ1-2; D is unclear. The V gene's germline CDR1 is SGDLS and CDR2 YYNGEE. The V end lost 3 bases, the J end lost 7 bases, and 19 bases lay between the germline ends. CDR3 size: 15 residues. DNA of the CDR3: TGTGCCAGCAGCGGACCCACGACGGCTTACGGTGGCTACACCTTC. This codes for CASSGPTTAYGGYTF. The variable domain in full, completed from reference TRBV9 and TRBJ1-2, reads DSGVTQTPKHLITATGQRVTLRCSPRSGDLSVYWYQQSLDQGLQFLIQYYNGEERAKGNILERFSAQQFPDLHSELNLSSLELGDSALYFCASSGPTTAYGGYTFGSGTRLTVV.

The chain recombines TRBV5-1 with TRBJ1-1, with 8 bases matching TRBD1. The CDR3 totals 18 residues. The germline gives CDR1 SGHRS, CDR2 YFSETQ. With V trimmed by 0 bases and J by 0 bases, 10 bases remained unmatched. This CDR3 is CASSLAAGGGIMNTEAFF. CDR3 in DNA: TGCGCCAGCAGCTTGGCGGCAGGGGGCGGAATCATGAACACTGAAGCTTTCTTT.

This chain joins TRBV10-3 and TRBJ2-2; no clear D gene. Germline V gives CDR1 ENHRY, CDR2 SYGVKD. The CDR3 is 13 residues long. Trimming cost V 7 bases and J 8 bases, with 14 bases left between them. The CDR3 nucleotides read TGTGCCATCAATGGAATTTCAAGGGGGGAGCTGTTTTTT. Translated: CAINGISRGELFF.